A selection of T cell receptor beta chains follows, all from one sample in a study of shared T cell receptors in the human thymus. The assay was immunoSEQ multiplex PCR, and TCRdb's table has in-frame clones only and misses some. The sample carries 650,000 to 950,000 clones, 75% to 90% recorded once. Separately, the same data were catalogued under a study of human thymus T cells.

Sequencing input: thymocytes. The receptors originated from a girl under two years old with a congenital heart defect. Each CDR3 is given with its conserved first and last residue. The D gene is left open where the match is weak. Not every row has a clone size; where given, it reads once, few, many or a size class.

TRBJ2-2 . . TRBV5-6 TGTGCCAGCAGCTTGACGGTAGGGGCCGGGGAGCTGTTTTTT CASSLTVGAGELFF
TRBJ1-2 . . TRBV20-1 TGCAGCCCGGGGGGCTACACCTTC CSPGGYTF
TRBJ1-4 TRBD1 . TRBV5-1 TGCGCCAGCAGCTTGGCGCATCCGGGACAGGGGAATGAAAAACTGTTTTTT CASSLAHPGQGNEKLFF
TRBJ2-1 . . TRBV4-3 TGCGCCAGCAGCTTGACTAGCAATGAGCAGTTCTTC CASSLTSNEQFF
TRBJ2-7 . . TRBV15 TGTGCCACCAGCACCTTTAGCGGAGTAACCTACGAGCAGTACTTC CATSTFSGVTYEQYF
TRBJ2-5 TRBD2 . TRBV28 TGTGCCAGCAGTTTTAGTAGCGGGGGGACCGGGACCCAGTACTTC CASSFSSGGTGTQYF
TRBJ2-5 . once TRBV11-2 TGTGCCAGCAGCTTAGTTGGGGGGAGTAGCATGGAAGAGACCCAGTACTTC CASSLVGGSSMEETQYF
TRBJ2-7 . . TRBV14 TGTGCCAGCAGCCAAGAACCTCACAGGTCCAAGGAGCAGTACTTC CASSQEPHRSKEQYF
TRBJ1-6 TRBD1 . TRBV5-1 TGCGCCAGCAGCTTGGGTGGACAGGGGAGCTCCTATAATTCACCCCTCCACTTT CASSLGGQGSSYNSPLHF
TRBJ2-3 . . TRBV15 TGTGCCACCAGCAGACTCCCCCAGGCGGGTTATTCAGATACGCAGTATTTT CATSRLPQAGYSDTQYF
TRBJ2-7 . . TRBV27 TGTGCCAGCAGCCTTAGAGGCAGTGGCCGCGAGCAGTACTTC CASSLRGSGREQYF
TRBJ1-5 . . TRBV4-1 TGCGCCAGCAGCCAAGGGCTAGGCCCTGATCAGCCCCAGCATTTT CASSQGLGPDQPQHF
TRBJ2-7 . . TRBV6-1 TGTGCCAGCAGTGAACAGGGCGCCGGTACCTACGAGCAGTACTTC CASSEQGAGTYEQYF
TRBJ1-2 TRBD1 once TRBV5-6 TGTGCCAGCAGCCCCGTAGCCAGGGGGAGTTCGCGGGCCCACTACACCTTC CASSPVARGSSRAHYTF
TRBJ1-6 . few TRBV28 TGTGCCAGCAGTTTAGGGCAGGGCGATAATTCACCCCTCCACTTT CASSLGQGDNSPLHF
TRBJ2-1 TRBD2 . TRBV4-1 TGCGCCAGCAGCCAAGGTGACGGGACTAGCGGGAGACCCAAGCAGTTCTTC CASSQGDGTSGRPKQFF
TRBJ2-2 . . TRBV5-1 TGCGCCAGCAGCTTTCCCCCGGGTGGCGGGGAGCTGTTTTTT CASSFPPGGGELFF
TRBJ1-2 . . TRBV20-1 TGCAGTGCTAGACAGGACTATGGCTACACCTTC CSARQDYGYTF
TRBJ2-2 . . TRBV4-3 TGCGCCAGCAGCCATCACAGTACCGGGGAGCTGTTTTTT CASSHHSTGELFF
TRBJ1-1 . once TRBV4-1 TGCGCCAGCAGCCAAGGGGCTCCCCCCGGTCGTAATAAGGTATCGAACACTGAAGCTTTCTTT CASSQGAPPGRNKVSNTEAFF
TRBJ2-1 TRBD1 . TRBV2 TGTGCCAGCTCGTCAACCGGGACAGGGGGGGACAATGAGCAGTTCTTC CASSSTGTGGDNEQFF
TRBJ2-3 TRBD2 . TRBV6-1 TGTGCCAGCAGTGAACCAAAGCGGGGAGCAGATACGCAGTATTTT CASSEPKRGADTQYF
TRBJ1-6 TRBD1 . TRBV25-1 TGTGCCAGCAGCGAGAAGACAGGGAAGAAGGATTCCCCCCTCCACTTT CASSEKTGKKDSPLHF
TRBJ2-5 TRBD2 . TRBV6-1 TGTGCCAGCAGTGGGCATGCTAGCGGAACGGGAGAGACCCAGTACTTC CASSGHASGTGETQYF
TRBJ2-2 . . TRBV5-6 TGTGCCAGCTTACTGACCATACAATCTACAGGGATCGCGGGGGAGCTGTTTTTT CASLLTIQSTGIAGELFF
TRBJ2-4 TRBD2 . TRBV27 TGTGCCAGCAGTCCGGGACTAGCGGGGGGGGGAGCCAAAAACATTCAGTACTTC CASSPGLAGGGAKNIQYF
TRBJ1-2 TRBD1 . TRBV28 TGTGCCATCGACCCAGGGGGGACTAACTATGGCTACACCTTC CAIDPGGTNYGYTF
TRBJ2-3 . . TRBV12-5 TGTGCTAGTGGTTTGGCTACTGCGACAGAATATAGCACAGATACGCAGTATTTT CASGLATATEYSTDTQYF
TRBJ1-4 . few TRBV14 TGTGCCAGCAGCCACGGGAGTGATGAAAAACTGTTTTTT CASSHGSDEKLFF
TRBJ2-1 TRBD1 . TRBV27 TGTGCCAGCAGAGGGACAGATTACAATGAGCAGTTCTTC CASRGTDYNEQFF
TRBJ2-1 TRBD2 . TRBV4-3 TGCGCCAGCAGCTCTCGGGGGGGCGGGGGTTACAATGAGCAGTTCTTC CASSSRGGGGYNEQFF
TRBJ1-1 . . TRBV4-1 TGCGCCAGCAGCCAAGCAACCCACGAAGGGAGGGGGGAGAACACTGAAGCTTTCTTT CASSQATHEGRGENTEAFF
TRBJ1-5 . few TRBV6-5 TGTGCCAGCAGCCGCGACACTAGCAATCAGCCCCAGCATTTT CASSRDTSNQPQHF
TRBJ1-2 TRBD1 . TRBV9 TGTGCCAGCAGCGCACAGGGGAGGCCTAACTATGGCTACACCTTC CASSAQGRPNYGYTF
TRBJ1-2 TRBD1 . TRBV11-2 TGTGCCAGCAGCTGGTACAGGGGCCACTATGGCTACACCTTC CASSWYRGHYGYTF
TRBJ2-3 . . TRBV15 TGTGCCACCAGCAGAGTGCGGGGACGGGGGAGCACAGATACGCAGTATTTT CATSRVRGRGSTDTQYF
TRBJ1-1 . . TRBV14 TGTGCCAGCAACAGGTTGGGTGAAGCTTTCTTT CASNRLGEAFF
TRBJ2-3 . . TRBV5-6 TGTGCCAGCAGCAATTCACTATCCCGCACAGATACGCAGTATTTT CASSNSLSRTDTQYF
TRBJ2-1 . . TRBV2 TGTGCCAGCAGTGAAGTGGGACTTAGGGAGAATGAGCAGTTCTTC CASSEVGLRENEQFF
TRBJ2-7 . . TRBV28 TGTGCCAGCAGTTTTGAGTGGGGCCCCTACGAGCAGTACTTC CASSFEWGPYEQYF